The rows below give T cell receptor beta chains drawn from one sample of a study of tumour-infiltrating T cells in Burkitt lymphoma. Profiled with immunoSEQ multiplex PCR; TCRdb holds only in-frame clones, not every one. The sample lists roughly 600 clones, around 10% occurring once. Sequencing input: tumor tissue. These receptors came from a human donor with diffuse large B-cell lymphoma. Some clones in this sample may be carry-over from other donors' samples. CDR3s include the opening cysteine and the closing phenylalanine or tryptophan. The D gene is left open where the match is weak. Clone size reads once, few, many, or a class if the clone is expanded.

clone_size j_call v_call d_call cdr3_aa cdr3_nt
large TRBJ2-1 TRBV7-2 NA CASSTGGGGAYNEQFF TGTGCCAGCAGCACAGGCGGCGGGGGCGCCTACAATGAGCAGTTCTTC